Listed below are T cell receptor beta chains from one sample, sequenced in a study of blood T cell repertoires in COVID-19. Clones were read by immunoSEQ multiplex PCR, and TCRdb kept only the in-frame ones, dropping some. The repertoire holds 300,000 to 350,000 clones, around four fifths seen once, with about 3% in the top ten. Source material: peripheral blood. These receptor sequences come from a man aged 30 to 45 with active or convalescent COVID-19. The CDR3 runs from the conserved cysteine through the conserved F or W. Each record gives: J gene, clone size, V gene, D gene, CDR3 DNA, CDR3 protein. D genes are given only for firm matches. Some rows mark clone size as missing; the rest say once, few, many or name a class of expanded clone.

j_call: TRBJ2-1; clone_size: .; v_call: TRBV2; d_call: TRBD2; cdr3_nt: TGTGCCAGCAGACCCGGGACTAGGTCAAATGAGCAGTTCTTC; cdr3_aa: CASRPGTRSNEQFF
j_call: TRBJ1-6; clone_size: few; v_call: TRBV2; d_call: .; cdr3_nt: TGTGCCAGCAGTGAAGGGTTTCATCCTAACTTGGCCCTCCACTTT; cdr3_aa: CASSEGFHPNLALHF
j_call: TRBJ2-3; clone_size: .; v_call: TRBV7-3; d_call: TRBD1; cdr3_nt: TGTGCCAGCAGCCTTACAATCCCGGGACAGGGAGATTATAGCACAGATACGCAGTATTTT; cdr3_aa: CASSLTIPGQGDYSTDTQYF
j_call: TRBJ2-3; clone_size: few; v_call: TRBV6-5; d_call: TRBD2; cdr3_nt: TGTGCCAGCAGTCGTACTAGCGGCAGCACAGATACGCAGTATTTT; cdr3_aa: CASSRTSGSTDTQYF
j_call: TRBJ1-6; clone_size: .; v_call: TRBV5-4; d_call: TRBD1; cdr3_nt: TGTGCCAGCAGCTTTGGGACAGTTAATTCACCCCTCCACTTT; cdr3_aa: CASSFGTVNSPLHF
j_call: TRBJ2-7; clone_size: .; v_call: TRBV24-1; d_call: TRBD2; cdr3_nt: TGTGCCACCAGTGAAACCGGGACTAGCGGCGGCGAGCAGTACTTC; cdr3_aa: CATSETGTSGGEQYF
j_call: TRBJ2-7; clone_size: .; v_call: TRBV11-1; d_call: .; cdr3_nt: TGTGCCAGCAGCTTAGGGGGCAGAGAGACCTACGAGCAGTACTTC; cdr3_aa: CASSLGGRETYEQYF
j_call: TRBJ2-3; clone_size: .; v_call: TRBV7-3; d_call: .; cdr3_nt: TGTGCCAGCGGACGGCGGGAAGGTGGTCAAGATACGCAGTATTTT; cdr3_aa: CASGRREGGQDTQYF
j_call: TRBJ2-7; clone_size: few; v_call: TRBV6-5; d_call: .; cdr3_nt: TGTGCCAGCAGTTATAGCGGTGAGCAGTACTTC; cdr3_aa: CASSYSGEQYF
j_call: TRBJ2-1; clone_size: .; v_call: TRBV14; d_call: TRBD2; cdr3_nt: TGTGCCAGCAGCCAGGTAGCGGGTTTCAGTGAGCAGTTCTTC; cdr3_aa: CASSQVAGFSEQFF
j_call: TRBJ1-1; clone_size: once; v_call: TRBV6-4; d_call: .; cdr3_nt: TGTGCCAGCAGTGACCAGCCGACAGGCCCGAACACTGAAGCTTTCTTT; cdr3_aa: CASSDQPTGPNTEAFF
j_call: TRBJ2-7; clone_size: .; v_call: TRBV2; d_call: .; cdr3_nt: TGTGCCAGCAGCGCCGACAACTACGAGCAGTACTTC; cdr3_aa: CASSADNYEQYF
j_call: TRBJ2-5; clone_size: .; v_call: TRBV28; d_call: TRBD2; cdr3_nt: TGTGCCAGCAGTTTACTGCGGGATAGCGGGAGAGAGACCCAGTACTTC; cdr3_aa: CASSLLRDSGRETQYF
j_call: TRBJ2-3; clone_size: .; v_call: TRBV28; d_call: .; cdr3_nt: TGTGCCAGCAGCTCCCTAGGGCGGGACGGCACAGATACGCAGTATTTT; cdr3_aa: CASSSLGRDGTDTQYF
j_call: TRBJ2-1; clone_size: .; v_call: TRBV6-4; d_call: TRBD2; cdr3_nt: TGTGCCAGCAGTGGGGGGGGAGGCACTGAGCAGTTCTTC; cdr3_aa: CASSGGGGTEQFF
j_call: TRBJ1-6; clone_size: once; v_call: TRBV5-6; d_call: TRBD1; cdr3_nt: TGTGCCAGCAGCATCGGGACAGGGGGTCGCTCCTATAATTCACCCCTCCACTTT; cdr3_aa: CASSIGTGGRSYNSPLHF
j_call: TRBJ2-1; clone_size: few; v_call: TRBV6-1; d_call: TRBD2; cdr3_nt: TGTGCCAGCAGTGAGACCCTAGCGGGAGGGTACAATGAGCAGTTCTTC; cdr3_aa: CASSETLAGGYNEQFF
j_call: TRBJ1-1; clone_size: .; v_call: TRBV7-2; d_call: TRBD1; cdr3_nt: TGTGCCAGCAGCTTGGACAGGGGGAAGGCTTTCTTT; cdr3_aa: CASSLDRGKAFF
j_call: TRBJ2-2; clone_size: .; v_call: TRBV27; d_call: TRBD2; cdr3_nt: TGTGCCAGCAGTCTGTCGGTAGCGGGAGGGCCCGGGGAGCTGTTTTTT; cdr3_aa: CASSLSVAGGPGELFF
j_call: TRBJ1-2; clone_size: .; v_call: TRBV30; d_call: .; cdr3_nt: TGTGCCTGGAGTGTAACTGGTCATAACTATGGCTACACCTTC; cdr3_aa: CAWSVTGHNYGYTF
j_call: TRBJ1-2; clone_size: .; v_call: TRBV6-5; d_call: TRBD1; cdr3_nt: TGTGCCAGCAGTTATCTCACTCCGGACAGGGGAGAGGGCTACACCTTC; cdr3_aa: CASSYLTPDRGEGYTF
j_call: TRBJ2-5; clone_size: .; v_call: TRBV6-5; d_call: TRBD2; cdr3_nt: TGTGCAAGCACAGCGGGAGTCGGGACCCAGTACTTC; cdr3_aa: CASTAGVGTQYF
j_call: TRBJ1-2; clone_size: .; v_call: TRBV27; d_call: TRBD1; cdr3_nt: TGTGCCAGCAGTCCGGAGACAGGGATTGATGGCTACACCTTC; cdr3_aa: CASSPETGIDGYTF
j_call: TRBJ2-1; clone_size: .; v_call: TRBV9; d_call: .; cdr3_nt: TGTGCCAGCAGCGTAGAGGGACTCGGACACAATGAGCAGTTCTTC; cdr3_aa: CASSVEGLGHNEQFF
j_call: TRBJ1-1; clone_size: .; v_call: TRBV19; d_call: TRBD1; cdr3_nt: TGTGCCAGTAGTACTGGACAGGTGAACACTGAAGCTTTCTTT; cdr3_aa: CASSTGQVNTEAFF